This T cell receptor beta chain was sequenced in a study of blood T cells in healthy people across ages (dated by TCRdb to 2013 to 2016). Turning to the overall study: In model experiments, template switching captured about one uniquely barcoded TCR beta cDNA molecule for every two T cells. Using deep sequencing normalized with unique cDNA molecular identifiers, the study measured how TCR beta repertoire diversity changes with age. Four age groups were formed from the donors: young (average approximately 15 years), middle-aged (approximately 40), aged (about 62) and long-lived (more than 75). To avoid experimental bias, donors of different ages were distributed randomly across sequencing lanes. The study analyzed two additional independent replicas of 1 million unique cDNA reads from the same blood draw for two donors, one aged 18 to 29 and one aged 80 or older. Beyond this particular receptor, the publication reports: The percentage of naive T cells measured by flow cytometry correlated strongly with observed TCR beta diversity. Because donor CMV infection status was unknown, age-related changes in expanded clonotypes were potentially confounded. Estimates of total diversity based on one million sequenced T cells were regarded as lower bounds and as underestimates. Compared with the aged group, more naive CD4+ T cells, fewer expanded clones and increased TCR diversity were shown by the long-lived group, suggesting age selection. Bulk unsorted PBMC profiling prevented conclusive comparison of naive and antigen-experienced compartments. As age increased, observed TCR beta diversity per million T cells dropped in a roughly linear way, and a significant reduction was already evident by age roughly 40.

The library was prepared using 5' RACE. This sample was sequenced with an Illumina HiSeq 2500. A second PCR of roughly 7 to 11 cycles was performed with a sample-barcoded 5' primer and a J-beta primer mix. A unique molecular identifier was introduced onto each TCR beta cDNA molecule by a template-switch 5' adaptor carrying 12 random nucleotides. Each sample yielded at least 3 million CDR3-containing paired-end reads. The Mint cDNA synthesis kit, primed by a TRBC-specific oligonucleotide, was used to synthesize first-strand cDNA from all RNA. Following uracil-DNA glycosylase treatment, a first 18-cycle PCR with universal primers M1SS and BC2_uni_R was performed on all cDNA. The authors' analysis ran thus. Normalization of each sample was performed by random selection of 1 million high-quality reads, each carrying a distinct molecular identifier. Reads sharing molecular identifiers were discarded rather than binned into consensus sequences. CDR3 identification, clonotype clustering and error correction used MiTCR with a Q25 quality threshold and the strictest error-elimination algorithm. A nonparametric unseen species model using Euler transformation provided a lower-bound estimate of total TCR beta diversity. The public reads were quality trimmed at Q25 with fastp and then assembled into clones with MiXCR by TCRdb, keeping productive beta chains. CDR3 protein duplicates are merged, each entry listing the most common genes and DNA. What appears here as the V and J calls and clone size reflects TCRdb's work, not the paper's. Present in this sample are about 1.6 million distinct CDR3 sequences, around 36% of which were seen just once. The ten largest clones capture about 10% of the sample.

With respect to this clonotype: It lacks a known antigen. The input lacks base qualities; no much larger clone sits a single base away.

Donors were 35 to 40 systemically healthy Caucasian individuals from Russia aged roughly 6 to 90 years. Each donor gave about 9.7 milliliters of peripheral blood, drawn into EDTA-treated Vacutainer tubes. PBMCs were isolated by Ficoll-Paque density-gradient centrifugation, with at least 7 million obtained per sample. Total RNA was extracted from PBMCs with Trizol reagent, with at least 5.5 micrograms obtained per sample. For every donor, an aliquot of PBMCs went through flow cytometry to measure the percentages of naive CD45RAhigh/CD27high T cells. Including cysteine and phenylalanine, the CDR3 has 13 amino acids. Only CDR3 DNA remains: 39 bases, in frame from the first base. V was cut back by 5 bases and J by 5 bases, leaving a gap of 11 bases between them. CDR1 SGHRS and CDR2 YFSETQ are derived from the germline V gene.

The rearrangement combines TRBV5-1 with TRBJ1-5; D gene: possibly TRBD1, on 6 matching bases. This clonotype originated in a woman aged 25-40 years in good health. The sample taken for sequencing was blood. The nucleotides are TGCGCCAGCAGTTCGGACAGTTATCAGCCCCAGCATTTT. Its protein reads: CASSSDSYQPQHF.